This is a list of T cell receptor beta chains from one sample in a study of blood T cell repertoires in COVID-19. Measured with immunoSEQ multiplex PCR; TCRdb has only the in-frame clones, and not every one. This sample yields roughly 240,000 clones, of which about nine tenths are seen a single time; 1.5% to 2% belongs to the top ten. The sample consisted of peripheral blood. The origin of the receptors is an older woman who had recovered from COVID-19. The CDR3 runs from the conserved cysteine through the conserved F or W.

J	V	CDR3
TRBJ2-7	TRBV21-1	CASRLGTADEQYF
TRBJ1-1	TRBV2	CASRLLTGLGTEAFF
TRBJ1-4	TRBV5-1	CASSHRTAYNEKLFF
TRBJ1-2	TRBV5-8	CASSLFPENYGYTF
TRBJ2-7	TRBV7-9	CASTPGTGSSYEQYF
TRBJ2-1	TRBV7-3	CASSFLAGGAYNEQFF
TRBJ1-5	TRBV19	CASSLGQGINQPQHF
TRBJ2-5	TRBV3-1/TRBV3-2	CASSPQGETQYF
TRBJ1-2	TRBV11-2	CASSSRDRIWDGYTF
TRBJ1-5	TRBV7-2	CASSLGDMGNQPQHF
TRBJ1-5	TRBV27	CASSDPGAGGSETWVRNQPQHF
TRBJ1-2	TRBV15	CATQRAGGNYGYTF
TRBJ1-2	TRBV18	CASSPPTQLYGYTF
TRBJ2-3	TRBV28	CASSAQRGVSPDF
TRBJ2-7	TRBV19	CASSTGTGGEQYF
TRBJ2-3	TRBV19	CASSIGLGTDTQYF
TRBJ2-3	TRBV5-1	CASSLATGFQGVATQYF
TRBJ2-3	TRBV7-2	CASSSDRVRDTQYF
TRBJ2-7	TRBV20-1	CSASTPRGGDYEQYF
TRBJ2-5	TRBV29-1	CSVEGRGSQYF
TRBJ1-2	TRBV10-3	CAISESNCTICGYTF
TRBJ2-3	TRBV12-5	CASGLTSGTDTQYF
TRBJ1-2	TRBV5-1	CASSLGVGQGGYTF
TRBJ2-2	TRBV2	CASSRGSNTGELFF
TRBJ2-6	TRBV5-1	CASSPGLISGANVLTF
TRBJ1-5	TRBV28	CASSLTGPGNQPQHF
TRBJ2-7	TRBV28	CASVGPGVYEQYF
TRBJ2-7	TRBV9	CASSVGLSSYEQYF
TRBJ1-5	TRBV12-5	CASGFSSNQPQHF
TRBJ1-4	TRBV11-2	CASSQTGGEKLFF
TRBJ1-5	TRBV27	CASSLRGQPQHF
TRBJ1-1	TRBV6-5	CASSLELNTEAFF
TRBJ1-1	TRBV5-1	CASSVDSMNTEAFF
TRBJ1-3	TRBV25-1	CASRSDREYTIYF
TRBJ2-7	TRBV6-5	CAVNSPSYEQYF
TRBJ1-2	TRBV5-6	CASSPTGFRYGYTF
TRBJ2-5	TRBV5-5	CASSSRTGGKGETQYF
TRBJ2-5	TRBV19	CASSPRRQGSGETQYF
TRBJ1-2	TRBV7-2	CASSGQGLGYGYTF
TRBJ2-7	TRBV19	CASSMMSDYEQYF
TRBJ2-7	TRBV6-1	CASSPQTSYEQYF
TRBJ1-5	TRBV7-9	CASSLQGQGQPQHF
TRBJ1-1	TRBV20-1	CSASISGGPGEAFF
TRBJ1-1	TRBV27	CASSITAGDSFGTEAFF
TRBJ2-3	TRBV27	CASSERGAPDTQYF
TRBJ2-7	TRBV7-2	CASSLAPRGGPYEQYF